A selection of T cell receptor beta chains follows, all from one sample in a study of T cells after yellow fever vaccination. From the 5' RACE reads, TCRdb called clonotypes with MiXCR, one entry per CDR3 protein. The sample shows 400,000 or so distinct CDR3 sequences, 6.2% of them seen only once. Sequenced here: PBMCs, sampled 5 days after the yellow fever booster vaccination. These receptors originate from a man aged 30 to 45 who received the YFV17D yellow fever vaccine. Each CDR3 is given with its conserved first and last residue. A D gene is named only where the DNA matches it firmly. Clone size is shown for a subset of rows, as once, few, many or a class of expanded clone.

cdr3_aa cdr3_nt d_call j_call clone_size v_call
CASSLTGYEQYF TGTGCCAGCAGCTTAACAGGCTACGAGCAGTACTTC . TRBJ2-7 many TRBV7-9
CASSHPTRRRETQYF TGCGCCAGCAGTCACCCGACTCGGCGGCGGGAGACCCAGTACTTC . TRBJ2-5 many TRBV23-1
CASSLAGVWDNEQFF TGCGCCAGCAGCTTGGCCGGGGTGTGGGACAATGAGCAGTTCTTC . TRBJ2-1 many TRBV5-1
CSARSGGTVLQETQYF TGCAGTGCTAGATCGGGAGGGACAGTTCTACAAGAGACCCAGTACTTC . TRBJ2-5 few TRBV20-1
CASSQASGLPYNEQFF TGTGCCAGCAGCCAAGCATCTGGACTACCCTACAATGAGCAGTTCTTC . TRBJ2-1 . TRBV14
CASSQDRAAGAYNEQFF TGCGCCAGCAGCCAAGATAGGGCGGCGGGGGCCTACAATGAGCAGTTCTTC TRBD2 TRBJ2-1 many TRBV4-3
CASSANLGRSGANVLTF TGTGCCAGTAGCGCAAACCTCGGGCGCTCTGGGGCCAACGTCCTGACTTTC . TRBJ2-6 few TRBV19
CASSQVARENTEAFF TGTGCCAGCAGCCAAGTAGCCCGGGAGAACACTGAAGCTTTCTTT . TRBJ1-1 many TRBV14
CASSRTGTSNTEAFF TGTGCCAGCAGCCGCACCGGGACATCGAACACTGAAGCTTTCTTT . TRBJ1-1 . TRBV7-2
CAWSRQNTGELFF TGTGCCTGGAGCAGGCAGAACACCGGGGAGCTGTTTTTT . TRBJ2-2 . TRBV30
CASSRKAGALQTQYF TGTGCCAGCAGCCGTAAAGCGGGAGCGTTACAGACCCAGTACTTC TRBD2 TRBJ2-5 few TRBV5-4
CASIQGGTGELFF TGTGCCAGTATTCAGGGCGGCACCGGGGAGCTGTTTTTT . TRBJ2-2 few TRBV19
CASSFRGRDTEAFF TGTGCCAGCAGCTTCCGGGGGCGCGACACTGAAGCTTTCTTT . TRBJ1-1 few TRBV7-2
CASSIEIAGEQFF TGTGCCAGTAGTATAGAGATCGCTGGGGAGCAGTTCTTC . TRBJ2-1 many TRBV19
CASSHRLAGTNTGELFF TGTGCCAGCAGCCACCGTCTAGCGGGGACGAACACCGGGGAGCTGTTTTTT TRBD2 TRBJ2-2 few TRBV6-8
CASSYLRDRAIETQYF TGTGCCAGCAGTTACCTCCGGGACAGGGCGATAGAGACCCAGTACTTC TRBD1 TRBJ2-5 . TRBV6-2/TRBV6-3
CASSRVQGRTQYF TGTGCCAGCAGCCGAGTGCAGGGGAGGACCCAGTACTTC . TRBJ2-5 few TRBV7-8
CASSSDYEQFF TGTGCCAGCAGTTCAGACTATGAGCAGTTCTTC . TRBJ2-1 few TRBV7-9
CAIGPTLAKNIQYF TGTGCCATCGGACCGACATTAGCCAAAAACATTCAGTACTTC . TRBJ2-4 . TRBV10-3
CASSLEGVVNTEAFF TGTGCCAGCAGCTTGGAGGGAGTGGTGAACACTGAAGCTTTCTTT . TRBJ1-1 few TRBV5-6
CASSLALGQVYEQYF TGCGCCAGCAGCTTGGCCCTGGGACAGGTCTACGAGCAGTACTTC TRBD1 TRBJ2-7 many TRBV5-1
CASSWTSDSYEQYF TGTGCCAGCAGTTGGACTAGCGACTCCTACGAGCAGTACTTC TRBD2 TRBJ2-7 many TRBV12-3/TRBV12-4
CASTAGGGQETQYF TGTGCCAGCACCGCTGGGGGGGGGCAAGAGACCCAGTACTTC TRBD2 TRBJ2-5 . TRBV7-6
CASSQNRGLYNEQFF TGCGCCAGCAGCCAAAACAGGGGGCTATACAATGAGCAGTTCTTC TRBD1 TRBJ2-1 . TRBV4-3
CSAHRGPGGDTQYF TGCAGTGCTCACAGGGGCCCGGGAGGAGATACGCAGTATTTT . TRBJ2-3 few TRBV20-1
CASSQVLGLNYEQYF TGTGCCAGCAGCCAAGTTCTAGGACTCAACTACGAGCAGTACTTC . TRBJ2-7 many TRBV4-2
CSAIEADTGELFF TGCAGTGCTATCGAGGCGGACACCGGGGAGCTGTTTTTT . TRBJ2-2 many TRBV20-1
CSAERQGGYEQYF TGCAGTGCAGAACGACAGGGGGGCTACGAGCAGTACTTC TRBD1 TRBJ2-7 many TRBV20-1
CASSLARGGAREQYF TGTGCCAGCAGCTTAGCGCGTGGGGGGGCGCGGGAGCAGTACTTC . TRBJ2-7 many TRBV7-8
CASSFQGRDEQFF TGTGCCAGCAGTTTCCAGGGGCGGGATGAGCAGTTCTTC . TRBJ2-1 medium-sized TRBV12-3/TRBV12-4
CSARDRRGNNEQFF TGCAGTGCTAGAGATCGGCGGGGGAACAATGAGCAGTTCTTC TRBD2 TRBJ2-1 few TRBV20-1
CSVGQGSAKNIQYF TGCAGCGTTGGACAGGGGTCGGCCAAAAACATTCAGTACTTC TRBD1 TRBJ2-4 many TRBV29-1
CSASQVGGELFF TGCAGTGCTAGTCAGGTCGGCGGGGAGCTGTTTTTT . TRBJ2-2 many TRBV20-1
CASSYWGSVDNEQFF TGTGCCAGCAGTTATTGGGGGAGTGTGGACAATGAGCAGTTCTTC . TRBJ2-1 . TRBV6-5
CASSRGSNQPQHF TGTGCCAGCTCCCGTGGCAGCAATCAGCCCCAGCATTTT . TRBJ1-5 many TRBV11-2
CSVEGTSGDNEQFF TGCAGCGTTGAAGGGACTAGCGGAGACAATGAGCAGTTCTTC TRBD2 TRBJ2-1 few TRBV29-1
CASSFADNQPQHF TGTGCCAGCAGCTTCGCAGACAATCAGCCCCAGCATTTT . TRBJ1-5 many TRBV7-8
CSARLDRGTIQYF TGCAGTGCTAGGTTGGATCGGGGAACCATTCAGTACTTC . TRBJ2-4 few TRBV20-1
CASSSRTSGRARDTGELFF TGTGCCAGCAGTAGCCGGACTAGCGGGAGGGCCAGGGACACCGGGGAGCTGTTTTTT TRBD2 TRBJ2-2 many TRBV6-2/TRBV6-3
CAIRGTSAFHEQFF TGTGCCATCAGGGGGACTAGCGCTTTCCATGAGCAGTTCTTC TRBD2 TRBJ2-1 few TRBV10-3
CASSGRDRGLTDTQYF TGCGCCAGCAGCGGGAGGGACAGGGGATTGACAGATACGCAGTATTTT TRBD1 TRBJ2-3 few TRBV5-1
CASSFMVRSGMRQYF TGTGCCAGCAGTTTCATGGTCCGGAGCGGGATGCGGCAGTACTTC TRBD2 TRBJ2-7 few TRBV6-2/TRBV6-3
CASSYGGGHAEAFF TGTGCCAGCAGCTACGGGGGGGGGCACGCTGAAGCTTTCTTT . TRBJ1-1 . TRBV2
CASSLEGPSNTGELFF TGCGCCAGCAGCTTGGAGGGACCATCGAACACCGGGGAGCTGTTTTTT . TRBJ2-2 . TRBV5-1
CASRRLGNFYEQYF TGTGCCAGCAGGAGACTGGGGAATTTCTACGAGCAGTACTTC . TRBJ2-7 few TRBV12-3/TRBV12-4
CSANGQASYEQYF TGCAGTGCTAACGGACAGGCGTCCTACGAGCAGTACTTC TRBD1 TRBJ2-7 many TRBV20-1
CASRQPGSGANVLTF TGTGCCAGCAGGCAACCTGGCTCTGGGGCCAACGTCCTGACTTTC . TRBJ2-6 . TRBV7-9
CASTQGGGTGELFF TGTGCCAGCACTCAGGGTGGCGGCACCGGGGAGCTGTTTTTT . TRBJ2-2 . TRBV12-3/TRBV12-4
CSAKGTGWSEQYF TGCAGTGCTAAGGGCACAGGGTGGAGTGAGCAGTACTTC . TRBJ2-7 few TRBV20-1
CASSSRGESHEQYF TGTGCCAGCAGTTCCCGGGGGGAGTCTCACGAGCAGTACTTC TRBD2 TRBJ2-7 . TRBV4-2
CASSSWTGGDTGELFF TGTGCCAGCAGTTCCTGGACAGGGGGGGACACCGGGGAGCTGTTTTTT TRBD1 TRBJ2-2 . TRBV27
CASLLAGNNEQFF TGCGCCAGCTTACTAGCGGGTAACAATGAGCAGTTCTTC TRBD2 TRBJ2-1 few TRBV5-1
CASSLDPTGGETQYF TGCGCCAGCAGCTTGGACCCGACAGGGGGGGAGACCCAGTACTTC TRBD1 TRBJ2-5 many TRBV5-1
CASSDAGTGTYNEQFF TGTGCCAGCAGCGACGCCGGGACAGGGACCTACAATGAGCAGTTCTTC TRBD1 TRBJ2-1 . TRBV3-1
CASSPKGGGYTEAFF TGTGCCAGCTCACCGAAGGGGGGCGGTTACACTGAAGCTTTCTTT . TRBJ1-1 many TRBV18